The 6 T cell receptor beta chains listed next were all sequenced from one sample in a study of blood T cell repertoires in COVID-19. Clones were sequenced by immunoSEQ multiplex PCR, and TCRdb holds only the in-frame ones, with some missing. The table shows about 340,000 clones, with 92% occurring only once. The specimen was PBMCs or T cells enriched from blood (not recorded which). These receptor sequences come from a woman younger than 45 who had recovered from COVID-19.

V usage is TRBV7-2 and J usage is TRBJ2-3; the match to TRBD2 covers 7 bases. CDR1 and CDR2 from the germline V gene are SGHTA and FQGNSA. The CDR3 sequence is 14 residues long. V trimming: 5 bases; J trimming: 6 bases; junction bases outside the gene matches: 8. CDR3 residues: CASSMRLGGDTQYF. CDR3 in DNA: TGTGCCAGCAGCATGCGACTGGGAGGGGATACGCAGTATTTT.

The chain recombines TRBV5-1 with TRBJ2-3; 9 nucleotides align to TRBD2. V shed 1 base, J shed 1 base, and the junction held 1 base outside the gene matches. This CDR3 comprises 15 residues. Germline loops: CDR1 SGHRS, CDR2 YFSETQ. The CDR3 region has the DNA TGCGCCAGCAGCTTGTCTAGCGGGGGCACAGATACGCAGTATTTT. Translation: CASSLSSGGTDTQYF.

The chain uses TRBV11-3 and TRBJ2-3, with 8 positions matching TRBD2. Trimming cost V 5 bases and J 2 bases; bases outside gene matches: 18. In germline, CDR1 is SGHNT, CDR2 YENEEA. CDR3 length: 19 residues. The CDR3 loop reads CASSPRGGRQGLHTDTQYF. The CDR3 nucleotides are TGTGCCAGCAGCCCTCGGGGCGGGAGGCAGGGTCTCCACACAGATACGCAGTATTTT.

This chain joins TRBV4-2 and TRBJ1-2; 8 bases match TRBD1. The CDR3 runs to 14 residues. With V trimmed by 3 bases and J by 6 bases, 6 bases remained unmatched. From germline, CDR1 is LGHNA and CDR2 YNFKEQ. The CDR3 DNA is TGTGCCAGCAGCCACCTCAGGACAGGGAATGGCTACACCTTC. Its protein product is CASSHLRTGNGYTF.

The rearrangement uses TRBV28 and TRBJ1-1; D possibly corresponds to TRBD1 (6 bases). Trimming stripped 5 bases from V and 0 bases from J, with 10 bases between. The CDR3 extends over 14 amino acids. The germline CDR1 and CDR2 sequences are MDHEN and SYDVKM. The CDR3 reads CASSGQPLNTEAFF. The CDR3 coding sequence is TGTGCCAGCAGTGGACAGCCTCTGAACACTGAAGCTTTCTTT.

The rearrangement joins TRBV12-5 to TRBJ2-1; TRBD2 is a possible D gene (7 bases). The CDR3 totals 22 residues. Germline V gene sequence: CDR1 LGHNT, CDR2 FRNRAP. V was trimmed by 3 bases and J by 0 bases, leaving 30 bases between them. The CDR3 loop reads CASGFYLSRAGAHTSSYNEQFF. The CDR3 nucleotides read TGTGCTAGTGGTTTTTATCTTTCCCGGGCGGGGGCCCATACTAGCTCCTACAATGAGCAGTTCTTC. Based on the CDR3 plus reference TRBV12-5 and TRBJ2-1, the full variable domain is DARVTQTPRHKVTEMGQEVTMRCQPILGHNTVFWYRQTMMQGLELLAYFRNRAPLDDSGMPKDRFSAEMPDATLATLKIQPSEPRDSAVYFCASGFYLSRAGAHTSSYNEQFFGPGTRLTVL.